One sample yielded the 27 T cell receptor beta chains listed below, sequenced in a study of shared clonotypes between healthy human individuals. Clones were sequenced by immunoSEQ multiplex PCR, and TCRdb holds only the in-frame ones, with some missing. This sample carries approximately 2.3 million clones, 93% of them seen once, and the ten largest clones take approximately 0.4%. Sequencing input: naive CD4+ T cells from PBMCs. The subset is: CD45RA+ positively selected. These receptors originate from a man between 18 and 29 years old in good health. Some clones in this sample may be carry-over from other donors' samples.

This chain joins TRBV28 and TRBJ1-4; D gene uncertain. Germline V gives CDR1 MDHEN, CDR2 SYDVKM. Trimming shortened V by 6 bases and J by 4 bases, and 12 bases separated the two germline ends. This CDR3 contains 14 residues. CDR3 in amino acids: CASSPISGNEKLFF. The CDR3, as DNA: TGTGCCAGCAGCCCAATTAGTGGTAATGAAAAACTGTTTTTT. The full variable domain, completed using reference TRBV28 and TRBJ1-4, is DVKVTQSSRYLVKRTGEKVFLECVQDMDHENMFWYRQDPGLGLRLIYFSYDVKMKEKGDIPEGYSVSREKKERFSLILESASTNQTSMYLCASSPISGNEKLFFGSGTQLSVL.

This chain connects TRBV7-2 to TRBJ2-2; D remains ambiguous. Germline loops: CDR1 SGHTA, CDR2 FQGNSA. The CDR3 has 14 residues. The ends were cut back, 5 bases at V and 4 bases at J, with 11 bases in the middle. CDR3 in DNA: TGTGCCAGCAGCGCCAAGAGGTCCACCGGGGAGCTGTTTTTT. Its translation: CASSAKRSTGELFF.

The chain couples TRBV6-1 to TRBJ2-7; 10 bases are shared with TRBD2. There are 17 residues in the CDR3. After removal of 4 bases from V and 2 bases from J, the junction contained 11 bases not matched to a gene. The germline V gene has CDR1 MNHNS and CDR2 SASEGT. CDR3 sequence (DNA): TGTGCCAGCAGTGGGCCGGGACTAGCGTTGAGGACCTACGAGCAGTACTTC. Residues: CASSGPGLALRTYEQYF.

The genes are TRBV7-2 and TRBJ2-1, with 7 bases matching TRBD2. With 3 bases clipped from V and 9 bases from J, the junction kept 8 bases outside the gene matches. The length of the CDR3 is 14 residues. Germline V gene data show CDR1 as SGHTA and CDR2 as FQGNSA. In nucleotides, the CDR3 is TGTGCCAGCAGCTTGGGACTACCCACATTTGAGCAGTTCTTC. It translates to CASSLGLPTFEQFF.

This clone was counted a single time. The V call is TRBV2, the J call TRBJ1-4, with 7 bases identical to TRBD1. The CDR3 sequence is 15 residues long. J lost 6 bases, V lost 5 bases, and 9 bases had no gene match. CDR1 is SNHLY, CDR2 FYNNEI, per germline. CDR3 DNA: TGTGCCAGCAGTCCAGCCGGGACAGTTTATGAAAAACTGTTTTTT. Protein sequence: CASSPAGTVYEKLFF. The full variable domain, with the rest looked up from reference TRBV2 and TRBJ1-4, is EPEVTQTPSHQVTQMGQEVILRCVPISNHLYFYWYRQILGQKVEFLVSFYNNEISEKSEIFDDQFSVERPDGSNFTLKIRSTKLEDSAMYFCASSPAGTVYEKLFFGSGTQLSVL.

The chain joins TRBV5-5 to TRBJ2-3; D is uncertain. In germline, CDR1 is SGHKS, CDR2 YYEKEE (reference sequence). CDR3 length: 13 residues. V lost 1 base and J lost 1, with 4 bases in between. The CDR3 region is CASSLSRTDTQYF. DNA of the CDR3: TGTGCCAGCAGCTTGAGTCGCACAGATACGCAGTATTTT.

The rearrangement links TRBV27 to TRBJ2-5; a weak D match, TRBD2 (6 bases). The CDR3 is 15 amino acids. The germline CDR1 and CDR2 sequences are MNHEY and SMNVEV (reference sequence). V lost 4 bases and J lost 1, with 13 bases in between. CDR3 in amino acids: CASSSLAKGQETQYF. The CDR3, as DNA: TGTGCCAGCAGTTCCCTAGCGAAGGGCCAAGAGACCCAGTACTTC.

CDR3 coding DNA: TGTGCCAGCAGGGATCCGGGAGCTGGAAACACCATATATTTT. Translation: CASRDPGAGNTIYF. This sequence joins TRBV5-4 and TRBJ1-3, with D hard to call. Trimming pared 5 bases from V and 2 bases from J, leaving 11 bases between. The CDR3 contains 14 residues. Germline V gives CDR1 SGHNT, CDR2 YYREEE (reference sequence).

The gene calls are TRBV27 and TRBJ2-1; TRBD2 agrees at 14 bases. Germline assignment: CDR1 MNHEY and CDR2 SMNVEV (reference sequence). This CDR3 comprises 17 residues. The junction had 6 bases not matched to a gene; V was cut back by 6 bases and J by 2 bases. The CDR3 region is CASRGTSGSGAYNEQFF. DNA for the CDR3: TGTGCCAGCAGGGGGACTAGCGGGAGTGGGGCCTACAATGAGCAGTTCTTC.

The CDR3 loop is CASSHEGGISSYEQYF. CDR3 nucleotides: TGTGCCAGCAGCCACGAGGGTGGGATCAGCTCCTACGAGCAGTACTTC. This chain uses TRBV7-9 with TRBJ2-7; tentative D call: TRBD2 (5 bases). The length of the CDR3 is 16 residues. Trimming stripped 5 bases from V and 0 bases from J, with 17 bases between. Germline CDR1 is SEHNR and CDR2 is FQNEAQ (reference sequence). Combining the CDR3 with reference TRBV7-9 and TRBJ2-7 gives the whole variable domain DTGVSQNPRHKITKRGQNVTFRCDPISEHNRLYWYRQTLGQGPEFLTYFQNEAQLEKSRLLSDRFSAERPKGSFSTLEIQRTEQGDSAMYLCASSHEGGISSYEQYFGPGTRLTVT.

The chain is built from TRBV5-4 and TRBJ1-4; 9 bases map to TRBD1. V shed 0 bases, J shed 0 bases, and the junction held 6 bases outside the gene matches. CDR1 and CDR2 (germline): SGHNT, YYREEE (reference sequence). This CDR3 region has 18 residues. The CDR3 bases are TGTGCCAGCAGCTTGGGGGGGGACAGGGCGGCAACTAATGAAAAACTGTTTTTT. The encoded protein is CASSLGGDRAATNEKLFF.

The V call is TRBV9, the J call TRBJ2-7, with no clear D. V was trimmed by 0 bases and J by 2 bases, leaving 15 bases between them. The germline CDR1 and CDR2 sequences are SGDLS and YYNGEE. CDR3 length: 16 amino acids. CDR3 coding DNA: TGTGCCAGCAGCGTAGAAATGGTGTCCGCCCCCTACGAGCAGTACTTC. Amino acids: CASSVEMVSAPYEQYF. The full variable domain, rest sourced from reference TRBV9 and TRBJ2-7, is DSGVTQTPKHLITATGQRVTLRCSPRSGDLSVYWYQQSLDQGLQFLIQYYNGEERAKGNILERFSAQQFPDLHSELNLSSLELGDSALYFCASSVEMVSAPYEQYFGPGTRLTVT.

V is TRBV29-1 and J is TRBJ1-4; D unclear. Germline values: CDR1 SQVTM, CDR2 ANQGSEA. The CDR3 spans 11 residues. The ends were cut back, 4 bases at V and 5 bases at J, with 5 bases in the middle. The CDR3 DNA reads TGCAGCGTTGCAGGCAATGAAAAACTGTTTTTT. It yields the protein CSVAGNEKLFF.

The chain employs TRBV6-1 and TRBJ2-7; D gene ambiguous. CDR1 and CDR2 (germline): MNHNS, SASEGT. V lost 0 bases, J lost 0 bases, and 6 bases lay in between. CDR3 length: 14 amino acids. CDR3 DNA: TGTGCCAGCAGTGAAGCGGGCCGCTCCTACGAGCAGTACTTC. It translates to CASSEAGRSYEQYF.

V gene TRBV27 combines with J gene TRBJ1-6; D ambiguous. This CDR3 is built from 13 residues. The germline V gene has CDR1 MNHEY and CDR2 SMNVEV (reference sequence). Trimming stripped 3 bases from V and 7 bases from J, with 7 bases between. Here the CDR3 reads CASSFLANSPLHF. The CDR3 DNA sequence: TGTGCCAGCAGTTTCCTTGCGAATTCACCCCTCCACTTT.

The CDR3 loop reads CATGQGRLETQYF. For the CDR3, the DNA is TGTGCCACCGGACAGGGGCGTCTGGAGACCCAGTACTTC. The chain links TRBV6-1 to TRBJ2-5; 9 nucleotides line up with TRBD1. This CDR3 has 13 amino acids. CDR1 is MNHNS and CDR2 is SASEGT in the germline V gene. Trimming removed 10 bases from V and 5 bases from J; junction bases left unmatched: 8.

J is TRBJ2-3 and V is TRBV7-3, with 8 bases identical to TRBD2. The trim removed 3 bases at V and 4 bases at J, leaving 3 bases unmatched. This CDR3 comprises 14 residues. CDR1 SGHTA and CDR2 FQGTGA come from the germline V gene. CDR3 amino acids: CASSFSREADTQYF. As DNA, the CDR3 is TGTGCCAGCAGCTTTTCGCGGGAGGCAGATACGCAGTATTTT.

The genes are TRBV20-1 and TRBJ2-7; D is perhaps TRBD2 (6 bases). The CDR3 is 11 residues long. CDR1 DFQATT and CDR2 SNEGSKA come from the germline V gene (reference sequence). Trimming shortened V by 5 bases and J by 5 bases, and 10 bases separated the two germline ends. The CDR3 is CSAARRDEQYF. Written as DNA, the CDR3 is TGCAGTGCTGCCCGGAGGGACGAGCAGTACTTC.

The rearrangement joins TRBV7-2 to TRBJ2-5, with 12 bases fitting TRBD2. J gave up 2 bases and V 1 base, and 5 bases lay outside the gene matches. This CDR3 contains 17 residues. Germline V CDR1 and CDR2: SGHTA, FQGNSA. DNA of the CDR3: TGTGCCAGCAGCTTAGACGGGACTAGCGGGTTACAAGAGACCCAGTACTTC. The encoded protein is CASSLDGTSGLQETQYF.

This chain's CDR3 is CASSQERTRDNEQFF. The CDR3 DNA is TGTGCCAGCAGCCAAGAGCGTACGAGGGACAATGAGCAGTTCTTC. The chain couples TRBV4-2 to TRBJ2-1; possibly TRBD2 for D (5 bases). This CDR3 spans 15 amino acids. V lost 0 bases to trimming and J lost 5 bases, with 11 bases between them. CDR1 and CDR2 from the germline V gene are LGHNA and YNFKEQ.

The chain has TRBV27 and TRBJ2-7, with TRBD2 identical over 13 bases. The CDR3 sequence is 19 residues long. Germline V CDR1 and CDR2: MNHEY, SMNVEV (reference sequence). The junction had 17 bases not matched to a gene; V was cut back by 7 bases and J by 2 bases. The CDR3 DNA follows: TGTGCCAGCATCCTCCGGGGGGTGACTAGCGGGAGGAACACCTACGAGCAGTACTTC. Translated: CASILRGVTSGRNTYEQYF.

Concerning this clone: Other nucleotide sequences in the sample specify the same CDR3. The V gene is TRBV28, the J gene TRBJ2-3, with D maybe TRBD1 (5 bases). Trimming removed 1 base at V and 2 bases at J, with 10 bases between. This CDR3 contains 15 residues. Looked up from germline, CDR1 is MDHEN and CDR2 is SYDVKM. CDR3 amino acids: CASSLSGRVTDTQYF. As DNA, the CDR3 is TGTGCCAGCAGTTTATCCGGCAGGGTCACAGATACGCAGTATTTT.

The chain carries TRBV25-1 and TRBJ1-1; TRBD1 aligns across 9 bases. The CDR3 contains 15 residues. After removal of 3 bases from V and 1 base from J, the junction contained 3 bases not matched to a gene. Germline loops: CDR1 MGHDK, CDR2 SYGVNS. The CDR3 spells CASSDPQGANTEAFF. The CDR3, as DNA: TGTGCCAGCAGTGACCCACAGGGGGCGAACACTGAAGCTTTCTTT.

Regarding this clone: Other nucleotide sequences from this sample produce the same CDR3. The J gene is TRBJ2-7, the V gene TRBV6-5; 8 nucleotides match TRBD1. CDR3 length: 15 residues. The germline V gene has CDR1 MNHEY and CDR2 SVGAGI. The V segment lost 0 bases and the J segment 2 bases; nucleotides outside the gene matches: 3. The CDR3 coding sequence is TGTGCCAGCAGTTACTCAGACAGGGGCACCTACGAGCAGTACTTC. Its protein product is CASSYSDRGTYEQYF.

As for this clone: This same CDR3 is encoded by further DNA sequences in the sample. This rearrangement joins TRBV5-1 to TRBJ2-3; D is unresolved. Trimming left V 4 bases short and J 2 bases short, with 17 bases between. This CDR3 has 16 amino acids. Germline lookup yields CDR1 SGHRS and CDR2 YFSETQ. CDR3 loop: CASSPPLLGSTDTQYF. The CDR3 nucleotides read TGCGCCAGCAGCCCCCCGTTGTTGGGGTCCACAGATACGCAGTATTTT.

For this clone: Other DNA sequences in this sample translate to the same CDR3. The J gene is TRBJ2-7, the V gene TRBV5-1; the match to TRBD2 covers 9 bases. J lost 3 bases, V lost 2 bases, and 6 bases had no gene match. Germline values: CDR1 SGHRS, CDR2 YFSETQ. The CDR3 extends over 15 amino acids. The CDR3 nucleotides are TGCGCCAGCAGCTTAAATAGCGGGAGCGGCTACGAGCAGTACTTC. This codes for CASSLNSGSGYEQYF. Complete variable domain (other parts from reference TRBV5-1 and TRBJ2-7): KAGVTQTPRYLIKTRGQQVTLSCSPISGHRSVSWYQQTPGQGLQFLFEYFSETQRNKGNFPGRFSGRQFSNSRSEMNVSTLELGDSALYLCASSLNSGSGYEQYFGPGTRLTVT.

V is TRBV18 and J is TRBJ2-7; 12 bases align to TRBD1. The CDR3 length is 15 residues. Germline CDR1 and CDR2: KGHSH and LQKENI. The ends lost 5 bases at V and 6 bases at J; junction bases unmatched: 8. CDR3 DNA: TGTGCCAGCTCATCCCGGGACAGGGGGCGCGTCGAGCAGTACTTC. Encoded protein: CASSSRDRGRVEQYF.